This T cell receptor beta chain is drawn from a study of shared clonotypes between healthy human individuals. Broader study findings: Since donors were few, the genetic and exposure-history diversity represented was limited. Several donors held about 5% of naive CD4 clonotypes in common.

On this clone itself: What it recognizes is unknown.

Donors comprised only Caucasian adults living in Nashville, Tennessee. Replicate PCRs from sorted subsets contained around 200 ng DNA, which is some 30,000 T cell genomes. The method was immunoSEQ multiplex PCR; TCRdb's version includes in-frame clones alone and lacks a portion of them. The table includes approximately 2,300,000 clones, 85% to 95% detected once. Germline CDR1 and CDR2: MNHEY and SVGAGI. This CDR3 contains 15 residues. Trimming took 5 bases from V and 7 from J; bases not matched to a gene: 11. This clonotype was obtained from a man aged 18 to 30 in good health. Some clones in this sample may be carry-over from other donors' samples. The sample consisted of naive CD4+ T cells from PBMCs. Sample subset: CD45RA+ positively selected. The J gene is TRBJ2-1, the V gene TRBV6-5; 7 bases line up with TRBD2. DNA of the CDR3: TGTGCCAGCAGTCCCGTGGGGAGGGCCGAAAATGAGCAGTTCTTC. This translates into CASSPVGRAENEQFF.